The 10 T cell receptor beta chains listed next were all sequenced from one sample in a study of regulatory T cells in long-lasting Graves disease. For TCR beta, libraries came from iRepertoire HTBI primers and Arm-PCR of CDR3 regions. TCRdb fed the multiplex PCR reads into MiXCR, producing one record per CDR3 protein. The sample includes under 450,000 distinct CDR3 sequences, 20% to 25% seen only once; the top ten take around 24%. Time point in this sample: persistent/refractory GD, antithyroid drugs over 5 years with positive TRAb. The TCR library was prepared using RNA isolated from PBMCs. The sample here was peripheral blood mononuclear cells (PBMCs), taken when the disease was refractory, from a patient treated with antithyroid drugs. The receptors stem from a female donor with Graves disease.

The chain couples TRBV20-1 to TRBJ2-1, with no clear D. The CDR3 sequence is 10 residues long. CDR1 and CDR2 (germline): DFQATT, SNEGSKA (reference sequence). CDR3 loop: CIQNRDEQFF. DNA of the CDR3: TGCATCCAGAACCGAGATGAGCAGTTCTTC.

This clonotype was seen a handful of times. The rearrangement uses TRBV29-1 and TRBJ2-1; D gene unclear. The V end was cut by 8 bases, the J end by 6 bases, with 17 bases between. This CDR3 region has 13 residues. Germline values: CDR1 SQVTM, CDR2 ANQGSEA. In nucleotides, the CDR3 is TGCAGCCCCCGGTTCCGGGTCCCCAATGAGCAGTTCTTC. Protein product: CSPRFRVPNEQFF.

The CDR3 DNA is TGTGCCAGCAGTTCCGGGACTAGCGGGAGGGCCAAAATAGAGACCCAGTACTTC. As protein: CASSSGTSGRAKIETQYF. The chain uses TRBV6-2 or TRBV6-3 and TRBJ2-5; 16 nucleotides align to TRBD2. This CDR3 comprises 18 residues. The ends lost 4 bases at V and 4 bases at J; junction bases unmatched: 9. CDR1 MNHEY and CDR2 SVGEGT come from the germline V gene.

This chain connects TRBV18 to TRBJ2-5; 7 nucleotides line up with TRBD1. Trimming at V came to 3 bases and at J to 5 bases, leaving 3 bases not matched to a gene. The CDR3 loop spans 13 amino acids. Per germline, CDR1 KGHSH and CDR2 LQKENI. The DNA for the CDR3 is TGTGCCAGCTCACCCACAGGGGCGGAGACCCAGTACTTC. It yields the protein CASSPTGAETQYF.

The gene calls are TRBV4-2 and TRBJ1-2; D is unclear. Germline V lookup: CDR1 LGHNA, CDR2 YNFKEQ. Trimming shortened V by 0 bases and J by 3 bases, and 8 bases separated the two germline ends. CDR3 size: 14 residues. CDR3 bases: TGTGCCAGCAGCCAAGATCTGCTAGACTATGGCTACACCTTC. Residues: CASSQDLLDYGYTF.

This clonotype was detected ten times or more. This rearrangement joins TRBV11-2 to TRBJ1-2, with 12 nucleotides matching TRBD1. V lost 4 bases, J lost 4 bases, and 7 bases stayed unmatched. There are 16 residues in the CDR3. The germline V gene has CDR1 SGHAT and CDR2 FQNNGV. Here the CDR3 reads CASSSTGTGGLYGYTF. The CDR3 DNA sequence: TGTGCCAGCAGCTCGACCGGGACAGGGGGCCTCTATGGCTACACCTTC. Based on the CDR3 plus reference TRBV11-2 and TRBJ1-2, the full variable domain is EAGVAQSPRYKIIEKRQSVAFWCNPISGHATLYWYQQILGQGPKLLIQFQNNGVVDDSQLPKDRFSAERLKGVDSTLKIQPAKLEDSAVYLCASSSTGTGGLYGYTFGSGTRLTVV.

V gene TRBV2 combines with J gene TRBJ2-2; a weak D match, TRBD1 (5 bases). The V end lost 3 bases, the J end lost 1 base, and 9 bases lay between the germline ends. The V gene's germline CDR1 is SNHLY and CDR2 FYNNEI. The length of the CDR3 is 15 residues. CDR3 region: CASSDTRENTGELFF. CDR3 bases: TGTGCCAGCAGTGATACCAGGGAGAACACCGGGGAGCTGTTTTTT.

This chain joins TRBV5-1 and TRBJ2-7, with TRBD2 identical over 12 bases. Germline V gene data show CDR1 as SGHRS and CDR2 as YFSETQ. CDR3 size: 17 residues. Germline trimming cut 0 bases from V and 1 base from J; bases unmatched to any gene: 5. The CDR3 sequence is CASSLASGRALSYEQYF. CDR3 nucleotides: TGCGCCAGCAGCTTGGCTAGCGGGAGGGCGCTTTCCTACGAGCAGTACTTC.

The chain has TRBV20-1 and TRBJ2-4; D not certain. The ends were cut back, 1 base at V and 6 bases at J, with 16 bases in the middle. The CDR3 is 15 amino acids. In germline, CDR1 is DFQATT, CDR2 SNEGSKA (reference sequence). CDR3 coding DNA: TGCAGTGCTAGAGTGCGATCTGGGGAACGAAACATTCAGTACTTC. As protein: CSARVRSGERNIQYF.

Many counts were recorded for this clonotype. The chain recombines TRBV20-1 with TRBJ2-5; D assignment may be TRBD1 or TRBD2 (6 bases each). Trimming shortened V by 3 bases and J by 2 bases, and 16 bases separated the two germline ends. CDR1 and CDR2 (germline): DFQATT, SNEGSKA (reference sequence). The CDR3 length is 15 residues. The chain's CDR3 is CSASRPTGAQETQYF. CDR3 bases: TGCAGTGCTAGTCGCCCGACGGGGGCACAAGAGACCCAGTACTTC.